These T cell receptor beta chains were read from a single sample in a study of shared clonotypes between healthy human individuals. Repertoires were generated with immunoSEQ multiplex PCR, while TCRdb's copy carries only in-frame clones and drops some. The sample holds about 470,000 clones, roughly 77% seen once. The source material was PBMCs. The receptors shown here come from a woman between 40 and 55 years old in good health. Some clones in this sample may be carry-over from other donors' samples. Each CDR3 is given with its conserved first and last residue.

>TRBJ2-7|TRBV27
CASSIFGGSVYEQYF
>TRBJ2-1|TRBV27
CASSLGPVYNEQFF
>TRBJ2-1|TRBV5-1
CASSNPTGPGEQFF
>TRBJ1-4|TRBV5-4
CASSSGTSNEKLFF
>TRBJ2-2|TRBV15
CATSRGGYGGELFF
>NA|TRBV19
CASREGASNTGELFF
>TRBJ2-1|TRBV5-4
CASSSGLADYNEQFF
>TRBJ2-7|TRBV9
CASSVTPSSYEQYF
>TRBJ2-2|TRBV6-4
CASSAGFDTGELFF
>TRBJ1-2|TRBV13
CASGDRGRANYGYTF
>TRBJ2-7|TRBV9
CASSVGGTTYEQYF
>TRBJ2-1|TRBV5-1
CASSALAGGHNEQFF
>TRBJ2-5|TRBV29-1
CSAETQYF
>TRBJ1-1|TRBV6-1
CASTPTWAGNTEAFF
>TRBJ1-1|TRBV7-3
CASRSDRNTEAFF
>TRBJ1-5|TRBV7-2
CASSLEWVGQPQHF
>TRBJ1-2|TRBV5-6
CASSPLGWGTNGYTF
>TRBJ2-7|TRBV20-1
CSARTLGEQYF
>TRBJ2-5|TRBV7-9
CASSLRDRGETQYF
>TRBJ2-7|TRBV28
CASRPGTSDEQYF
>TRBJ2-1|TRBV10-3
CAIAQTSGDNEQFF
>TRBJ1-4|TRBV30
CAWRKGQGPGEKLFF
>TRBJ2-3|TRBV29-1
CSVEDRRVHTDTQYF
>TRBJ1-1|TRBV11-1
CASSPIRVQTEAFF
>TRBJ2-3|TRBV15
CATSTLAGATDTQYF
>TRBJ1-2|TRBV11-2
CASSTDRAYGYTF
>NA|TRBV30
CAWSVLAGGYEQYF
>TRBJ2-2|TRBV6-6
CASTGTSLRNTGELFF
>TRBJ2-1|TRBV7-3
CASNSGLADYSYNEQFF